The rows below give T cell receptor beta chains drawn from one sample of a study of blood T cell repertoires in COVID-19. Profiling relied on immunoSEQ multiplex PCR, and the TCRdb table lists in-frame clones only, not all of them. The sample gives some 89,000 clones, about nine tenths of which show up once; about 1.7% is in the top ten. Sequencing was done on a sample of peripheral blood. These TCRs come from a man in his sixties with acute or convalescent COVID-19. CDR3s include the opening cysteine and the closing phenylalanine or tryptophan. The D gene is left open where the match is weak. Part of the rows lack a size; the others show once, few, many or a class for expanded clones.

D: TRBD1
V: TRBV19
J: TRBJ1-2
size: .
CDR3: CASMTGLRGYTF
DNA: TGTGCCAGTATGACAGGGCTGAGGGGCTACACCTTC

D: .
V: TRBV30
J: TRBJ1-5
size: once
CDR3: CAWSGGHDQPQHF
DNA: TGTGCCTGGAGTGGAGGGCATGATCAGCCCCAGCATTTT

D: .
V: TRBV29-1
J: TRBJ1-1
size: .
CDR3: CSVVWGPLTEAFF
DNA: TGCAGCGTTGTTTGGGGGCCCCTCACTGAAGCTTTCTTT

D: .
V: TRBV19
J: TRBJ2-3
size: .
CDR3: CASNPSRERRVRTDTQYF
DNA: TGTGCCAGTAATCCCTCTCGGGAAAGGAGGGTTAGGACAGATACGCAGTATTTT

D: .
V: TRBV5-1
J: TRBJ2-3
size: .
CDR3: CASSSLLRGGALDTQYF
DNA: TGCGCCAGCAGCTCACTCCTCAGGGGCGGCGCACTAGATACGCAGTATTTT

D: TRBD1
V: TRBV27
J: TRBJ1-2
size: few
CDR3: CASSSTGGPGSATF
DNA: TGTGCCAGCAGTTCGACAGGGGGCCCAGGATCAGCCACCTTC

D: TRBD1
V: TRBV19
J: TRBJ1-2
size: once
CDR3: CASSSGTGGFYGYTF
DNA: TGTGCCAGTAGCTCCGGGACAGGGGGCTTCTATGGCTACACCTTC

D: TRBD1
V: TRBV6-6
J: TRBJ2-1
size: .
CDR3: CASRQTGPDNEQFF
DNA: TGTGCCAGCAGGCAGACAGGGCCAGACAATGAGCAGTTCTTC

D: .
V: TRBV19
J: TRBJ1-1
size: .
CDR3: CASSIVAGDTEAFF
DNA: TGTGCCAGTAGTATAGTGGCAGGGGACACTGAAGCTTTCTTT

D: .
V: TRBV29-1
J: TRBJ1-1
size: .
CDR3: CSVKPRLALNTEAFF
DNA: TGCAGCGTTAAACCCCGACTGGCCTTGAACACTGAAGCTTTCTTT

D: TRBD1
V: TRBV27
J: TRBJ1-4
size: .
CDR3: CASSPFRTQGVKLFF
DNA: TGTGCCAGCAGCCCCTTCCGGACTCAGGGGGTAAAACTGTTTTTT

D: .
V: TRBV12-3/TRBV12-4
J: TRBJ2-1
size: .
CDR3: CASSLGRVREQFF
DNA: TGTGCCAGCAGTTTAGGCAGGGTAAGAGAGCAGTTCTTC

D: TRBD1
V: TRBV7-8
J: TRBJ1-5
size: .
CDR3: CASSLAQQGSKPQHF
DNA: TGTGCCAGCAGCTTAGCGCAACAGGGGAGTAAGCCCCAGCATTTT

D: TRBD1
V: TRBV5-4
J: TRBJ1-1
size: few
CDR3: CASSAYAGTGNTEAFF
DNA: TGTGCCAGCAGCGCATACGCCGGGACAGGGAACACTGAAGCTTTCTTT

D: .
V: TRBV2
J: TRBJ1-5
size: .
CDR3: CASSARVGYQPQHF
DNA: TGTGCCAGCAGTGCGAGGGTTGGTTATCAGCCCCAGCATTTT

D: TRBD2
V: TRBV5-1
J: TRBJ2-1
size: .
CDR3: CASSLATSGGRAEQFF
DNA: TGCGCCAGCAGCTTGGCGACTAGCGGGGGCCGTGCTGAGCAGTTCTTC

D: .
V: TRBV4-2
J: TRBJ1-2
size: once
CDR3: CASSQALSGGYGYTF
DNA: TGTGCCAGCAGCCAAGCTCTGTCGGGGGGTTATGGCTACACCTTC

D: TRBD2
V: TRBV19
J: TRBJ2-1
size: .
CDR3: CASSPRTSGHNEQFF
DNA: TGTGCCAGTAGTCCCCGGACTAGCGGGCACAATGAGCAGTTCTTC

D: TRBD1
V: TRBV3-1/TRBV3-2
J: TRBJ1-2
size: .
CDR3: CASSHWDRGDGYTF
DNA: TGTGCCAGCAGCCACTGGGACAGGGGGGATGGCTACACCTTC

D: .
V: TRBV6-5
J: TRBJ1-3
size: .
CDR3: CASSYSRSGNTIYF
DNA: TGTGCCAGCAGTTACTCCAGGTCTGGAAACACCATATATTTT

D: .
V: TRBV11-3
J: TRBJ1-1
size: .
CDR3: CASSFSGQINTEAFF
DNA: TGTGCCAGCAGCTTTAGTGGACAGATAAACACTGAAGCTTTCTTT

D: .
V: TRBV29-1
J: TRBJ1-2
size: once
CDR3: CSARKGGRANYGYTF
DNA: TGCAGCGCCCGAAAAGGAGGACGGGCTAACTATGGCTACACCTTC

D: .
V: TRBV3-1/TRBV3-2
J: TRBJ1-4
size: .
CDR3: CASSQDPQTNEKLFF
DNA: TGTGCCAGCAGCCAAGATCCCCAAACTAATGAAAAACTGTTTTTT

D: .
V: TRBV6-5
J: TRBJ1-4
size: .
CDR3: CASGGSNEKLFF
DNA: TGTGCCAGCGGGGGCTCTAATGAAAAACTGTTTTTT

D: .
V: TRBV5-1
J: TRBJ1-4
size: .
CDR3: CASSAGRGKNEKLFF
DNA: TGCGCCAGCAGCGCGGGGCGGGGGAAAAATGAAAAACTGTTTTTT

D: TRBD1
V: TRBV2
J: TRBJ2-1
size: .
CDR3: CASRRDRGYNEQFF
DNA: TGTGCCAGCAGGAGGGACAGGGGTTACAATGAGCAGTTCTTC

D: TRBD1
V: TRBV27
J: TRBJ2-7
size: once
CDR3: CASSNPGQGTYEQYF
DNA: TGTGCCAGCAGCAACCCGGGACAGGGGACGTACGAGCAGTACTTC

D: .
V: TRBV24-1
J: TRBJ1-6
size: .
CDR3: CATFQAGAGDYNSPLHF
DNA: TGTGCCACCTTCCAAGCTGGGGCTGGTGATTATAATTCACCCCTCCACTTT

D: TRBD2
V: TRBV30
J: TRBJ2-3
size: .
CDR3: CAWSGGGADTQYF
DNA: TGTGCCTGGAGCGGCGGGGGGGCTGATACGCAGTATTTT

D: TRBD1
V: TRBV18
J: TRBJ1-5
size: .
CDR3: CASSPRDRDQPQHF
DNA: TGTGCCAGCTCACCAAGGGACAGAGATCAGCCCCAGCATTTT

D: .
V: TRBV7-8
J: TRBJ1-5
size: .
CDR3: CASSMYGTSSEQPQHF
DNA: TGTGCCAGCAGCATGTACGGGACAAGTTCGGAACAGCCCCAGCATTTT

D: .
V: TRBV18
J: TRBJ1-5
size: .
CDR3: CASSPGGRSNQPQHF
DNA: TGTGCCAGCTCACCAGGTGGCAGGAGCAATCAGCCCCAGCATTTT

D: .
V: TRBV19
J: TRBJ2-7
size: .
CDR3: CASSTEQGSYEQYF
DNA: TGTGCCAGTAGTACAGAGCAGGGTTCCTACGAGCAGTACTTC

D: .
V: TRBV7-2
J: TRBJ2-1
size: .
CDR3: CASTPAGSSYNEQFF
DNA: TGTGCCAGCACCCCGGCGGGGAGCTCCTACAATGAGCAGTTCTTC

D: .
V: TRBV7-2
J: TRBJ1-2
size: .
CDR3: CASSSPGLGGYTF
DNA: TGTGCCAGCAGCTCCCCAGGGCTGGGAGGCTACACCTTC

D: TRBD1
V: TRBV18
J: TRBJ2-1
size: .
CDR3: CASSPDRGINEQFF
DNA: TGTGCCAGCTCACCAGACAGGGGGATCAATGAGCAGTTCTTC

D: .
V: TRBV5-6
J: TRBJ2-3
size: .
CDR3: CASSLTASSTDTQYF
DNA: TGTGCCAGCAGCTTGACGGCTAGCAGCACAGATACGCAGTATTTT

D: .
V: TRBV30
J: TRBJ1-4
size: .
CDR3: CAWSDTGSRLFF
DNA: TGTGCCTGGAGTGATACAGGGTCGAGACTGTTTTTT

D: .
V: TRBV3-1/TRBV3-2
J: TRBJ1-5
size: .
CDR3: CASSQGEINQPQHF
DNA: TGTGCCAGCAGCCAAGGCGAGATCAATCAGCCCCAGCATTTT

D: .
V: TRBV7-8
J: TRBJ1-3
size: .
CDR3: CASSLDRAGNTIYF
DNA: TGTGCCAGCAGCTTAGACCGGGCTGGAAACACCATATATTTT

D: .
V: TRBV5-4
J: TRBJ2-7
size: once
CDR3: CASSIPSRGEQYF
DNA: TGTGCCAGCAGTATACCTAGCCGCGGCGAGCAGTACTTC

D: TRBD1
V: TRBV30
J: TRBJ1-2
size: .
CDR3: CAWSTGDYGYTF
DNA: TGTGCCTGGAGTACAGGGGACTATGGCTACACCTTC